Given below is one T cell receptor (beta chain) in context. Its antigen is as yet unknown. Since a much larger clone is just one base distant, this may be a read error. Germline loops: CDR1 SGHTA, CDR2 FQGNSA. This CDR3 contains 13 residues. Trimming left V 5 bases short and J 7 bases short, with 14 bases between. Multiplex PCR relied on 32 V and 13 J primers to amplify TCR beta CDR3. A single record per CDR3 protein comes from TCRdb applying MiXCR to the multiplex PCR reads. Among about 15,000 distinct CDR3 sequences listed, 25% to 35% were seen once. The source of the sample is a study of immune heterogeneity within non-small cell lung tumors. Across the whole study: Histologically, a handful of tumors were squamous cell carcinomas and nine to ten were non-squamous carcinomas. The remaining 1 tumor was not otherwise specified. General study findings and limits: A significant, moderate positive correlation (R around 0.34) linked local T-cell clonality and tumor mutational burden. Individual patients' high-frequency T-cell receptor beta clonotypes were largely distinct from one another.

Genomic DNA extracted from bulk tumor tissue served as template. A total of around 590 ng was used per sample. Several biopsies were spaced far apart within each primary tumor and obtained as surgery took place. Enrolled patients presented with newly diagnosed, previously untreated non-small cell lung cancer and underwent curative surgery. The chain combines TRBV7-2 with TRBJ1-2; D ambiguous. The sequenced material came from lung tumor tissue. The receptor's source is a man aged 35 to 55 with non-small cell lung cancer. The CDR3 nucleotides read TGTGCCAGCAGCCTCACCACCGCTCGTGGCTACACCTTC. Its translation is CASSLTTARGYTF.